A selection of T cell receptor beta chains follows, all from one sample in a study of control samples from healthy donors and cancer patients. The method was immunoSEQ multiplex PCR; TCRdb's version includes in-frame clones alone and lacks a portion of them. The table records more than 50,000 clones, around 85% of them present only once. Source material: blood. These receptors originate from a man in his forties in good health. Each CDR3 is given with its conserved first and last residue. Each record gives: V gene, J gene, D gene, clone size, CDR3 DNA, CDR3 protein. The D gene is left open where the match is weak. Some rows mark clone size as missing; the rest say once, few, many or name a class of expanded clone.

V gene: TRBV6-5
J gene: TRBJ1-1
D gene: .
clone size: .
CDR3 DNA: TGTGCCAGCAGCTCAGGGGTTACTGAAGCTTTCTTT
CDR3 protein: CASSSGVTEAFF

V gene: TRBV11-3
J gene: TRBJ1-1
D gene: .
clone size: .
CDR3 DNA: TGTGCCAGCAGCTTTTTCCTGAACACTGAAGCTTTCTTT
CDR3 protein: CASSFFLNTEAFF

V gene: TRBV6-6
J gene: TRBJ2-7
D gene: .
clone size: few
CDR3 DNA: TGTGCCAGCAGTTCCCCTTACGAGCAGTACTTC
CDR3 protein: CASSSPYEQYF

V gene: TRBV7-2
J gene: TRBJ1-1
D gene: .
clone size: .
CDR3 DNA: TGTGCCAGCAGCCCATTGGGGGCAGGGAACACTGAAGCTTTCTTT
CDR3 protein: CASSPLGAGNTEAFF

V gene: TRBV9
J gene: TRBJ2-5
D gene: .
clone size: .
CDR3 DNA: TGTGCCAGCAGCGTAGTAGGGCAAAGGGGCCAAGAGACCCAGTACTTC
CDR3 protein: CASSVVGQRGQETQYF

V gene: TRBV4-3
J gene: TRBJ1-1
D gene: TRBD1
clone size: once
CDR3 DNA: TGCGCCAGCAGCCAAGATTCCGGGACAGGTGAAGCTTTCTTT
CDR3 protein: CASSQDSGTGEAFF

V gene: TRBV28
J gene: TRBJ1-1
D gene: TRBD1
clone size: .
CDR3 DNA: TGTGCCAGCTCCTGGGCAGGGGGAGGAACTGAAGCTTTCTTT
CDR3 protein: CASSWAGGGTEAFF

V gene: TRBV28
J gene: TRBJ2-7
D gene: .
clone size: .
CDR3 DNA: TGTGCCAGCAGTTTTTATTCCGCGGGGCTAAGATACGAGCAGTACTTC
CDR3 protein: CASSFYSAGLRYEQYF

V gene: TRBV20-1
J gene: TRBJ1-2
D gene: .
clone size: .
CDR3 DNA: TGCAGTGCTAGTGAGGGAAGCTATGGCTACACCTTC
CDR3 protein: CSASEGSYGYTF

V gene: TRBV7-2
J gene: TRBJ1-5
D gene: .
clone size: .
CDR3 DNA: TGTGCCAGCAGCTTAACAGGCGCAAGCAATCAGCCCCAGCATTTT
CDR3 protein: CASSLTGASNQPQHF

V gene: TRBV30
J gene: TRBJ1-3
D gene: .
clone size: few
CDR3 DNA: TGTGCCTGGAGCCTCGACAGACTAGGAAACACCATATATTTT
CDR3 protein: CAWSLDRLGNTIYF

V gene: TRBV28
J gene: TRBJ2-7
D gene: .
clone size: .
CDR3 DNA: TGTGCCAGCAGGATAGACTACGAGCAGTACTTC
CDR3 protein: CASRIDYEQYF

V gene: TRBV9
J gene: TRBJ1-3
D gene: .
clone size: .
CDR3 DNA: TGTGCCAGCAGCGGGGGCGGGCCGGGAAGAGACACCATATATTTT
CDR3 protein: CASSGGGPGRDTIYF

V gene: TRBV4-1
J gene: TRBJ2-1
D gene: .
clone size: .
CDR3 DNA: TGCGCCAGCAGCCTACGCTCCTACAATGAGCAGTTCTTC
CDR3 protein: CASSLRSYNEQFF

V gene: TRBV7-6
J gene: TRBJ2-2
D gene: .
clone size: .
CDR3 DNA: TGTGCCAGCAGCCCAGTAGTATCGAACACCGGGGAGCTGTTTTTT
CDR3 protein: CASSPVVSNTGELFF

V gene: TRBV27
J gene: TRBJ2-7
D gene: .
clone size: .
CDR3 DNA: TGTGCCAGCAGTTTATGGTCGGGGAGCCTATACGAGCAGTACTTC
CDR3 protein: CASSLWSGSLYEQYF

V gene: TRBV30
J gene: TRBJ2-2
D gene: .
clone size: .
CDR3 DNA: TGTGCCTGGAGCCGGGACCGAGCGGTCGGCACCGGGGAGCTGTTTTTT
CDR3 protein: CAWSRDRAVGTGELFF

V gene: TRBV6-5
J gene: TRBJ1-6
D gene: TRBD1
clone size: few
CDR3 DNA: TGTGCCAGCAGTTACCAAGGACAGGGGATGAATTCACCCCTCCACTTT
CDR3 protein: CASSYQGQGMNSPLHF

V gene: TRBV6-6
J gene: TRBJ2-7
D gene: TRBD1
clone size: .
CDR3 DNA: TGTGCCAGCAGGTTATTTCAGGGGGATAACTACGAGCAGTACTTC
CDR3 protein: CASRLFQGDNYEQYF

V gene: TRBV21-1
J gene: TRBJ2-1
D gene: .
clone size: .
CDR3 DNA: TGTGCCAGCAGTAAAGATCGGGTCCCCCCTTACAATGAGCAGTTCTTC
CDR3 protein: CASSKDRVPPYNEQFF

V gene: TRBV2
J gene: TRBJ1-4
D gene: .
clone size: once
CDR3 DNA: TGTGCCAGCAGTGAGGAGGGGGGCAGTAGTGAAAAACTGTTTTTT
CDR3 protein: CASSEEGGSSEKLFF

V gene: TRBV5-5
J gene: TRBJ2-7
D gene: TRBD1
clone size: .
CDR3 DNA: TGTGCCAGCAGCTTGGTTGGTAGTGGGGACAGGGTAGGTAAGCAGTACTTC
CDR3 protein: CASSLVGSGDRVGKQYF

V gene: TRBV9
J gene: TRBJ2-7
D gene: TRBD1
clone size: once
CDR3 DNA: TGTGCCAGCAGCACACTCCCGGGACAGTCCTACGAGCAGTACTTC
CDR3 protein: CASSTLPGQSYEQYF

V gene: TRBV11-3
J gene: TRBJ2-1
D gene: .
clone size: .
CDR3 DNA: TGTGCCAGCAGCTTAATGGGTTCCTACAATGAGCAGTTCTTC
CDR3 protein: CASSLMGSYNEQFF

V gene: TRBV7-2
J gene: TRBJ2-4
D gene: .
clone size: .
CDR3 DNA: TGTGCCAGCAGCATCGGGACGGAAAACATTCAGTACTTC
CDR3 protein: CASSIGTENIQYF

V gene: TRBV7-2
J gene: TRBJ1-2
D gene: .
clone size: .
CDR3 DNA: TGTGCCAGCAGCTTGGCCAGTAACTATGGCTACACCTTC
CDR3 protein: CASSLASNYGYTF

V gene: TRBV7-2
J gene: TRBJ2-6
D gene: .
clone size: .
CDR3 DNA: TGTGCCAGCAGCTTGTCGGCCGGGGCTGGGGCCAACGTCCTGACTTTC
CDR3 protein: CASSLSAGAGANVLTF

V gene: TRBV15
J gene: TRBJ2-7
D gene: TRBD2
clone size: .
CDR3 DNA: TGTGCCACCAGCAGTTTTCGACTAGCGGACGATAGTTCCTACGAGCAGTACTTC
CDR3 protein: CATSSFRLADDSSYEQYF

V gene: TRBV3-1/TRBV3-2
J gene: TRBJ1-6
D gene: .
clone size: .
CDR3 DNA: TGTGCCAGCAGCCAAGATGGTTTATGGTCACCCCTCCACTTT
CDR3 protein: CASSQDGLWSPLHF

V gene: TRBV2
J gene: TRBJ1-4
D gene: .
clone size: .
CDR3 DNA: TGTGCCAGCAGTGAAAAAGGATCGTTCACTAATGAAAAACTGTTTTTT
CDR3 protein: CASSEKGSFTNEKLFF

V gene: TRBV6-5
J gene: TRBJ1-1
D gene: TRBD1
clone size: .
CDR3 DNA: TGTGCCAGCAGTTTTCAGGGGGCGATGGGCACTGAAGCTTTCTTT
CDR3 protein: CASSFQGAMGTEAFF

V gene: TRBV20-1
J gene: TRBJ1-4
D gene: TRBD1
clone size: .
CDR3 DNA: TGCAGTGCTAGTTATCCAGGGGGGACTAATGAAAAACTGTTTTTT
CDR3 protein: CSASYPGGTNEKLFF

V gene: TRBV5-6
J gene: TRBJ1-1
D gene: TRBD1
clone size: once
CDR3 DNA: TGTGCCAGCACCCCGAAGGACAGGGGGAACACTGAAGCTTTCTTT
CDR3 protein: CASTPKDRGNTEAFF

V gene: TRBV9
J gene: TRBJ2-1
D gene: TRBD2
clone size: .
CDR3 DNA: TGTGCCAGCAGCGTTGGGTTGACCGGGACTAGCGGGAGTTTTACAGCGTACAATGAGCAGTTCTTC
CDR3 protein: CASSVGLTGTSGSFTAYNEQFF

V gene: TRBV9
J gene: TRBJ2-7
D gene: .
clone size: .
CDR3 DNA: TGTGCCAGCAGCGTAGCGGAGGGATTTTCCTACGAGCAGTACTTC
CDR3 protein: CASSVAEGFSYEQYF

V gene: TRBV6-5
J gene: TRBJ2-3
D gene: TRBD2
clone size: .
CDR3 DNA: TGTGCCAGCAGTCTAGCGGGGGGAACAGATACGCAGTATTTT
CDR3 protein: CASSLAGGTDTQYF

V gene: TRBV13
J gene: TRBJ2-2
D gene: TRBD1
clone size: .
CDR3 DNA: TGTGCCAGCAGCCTCCGGGACAGATCCCCCGGGGAGCTGTTTTTT
CDR3 protein: CASSLRDRSPGELFF

V gene: TRBV12-2
J gene: TRBJ2-1
D gene: .
clone size: .
CDR3 DNA: TGTGCAAGTCGCTTAGCGCGAGTCCCTAAGTTCTTC
CDR3 protein: CASRLARVPKFF

V gene: TRBV6-5
J gene: TRBJ2-2
D gene: .
clone size: once
CDR3 DNA: TGTGCCAGCAGTTACTGGGGGGCTGGCGGGGAGCTGTTTTTT
CDR3 protein: CASSYWGAGGELFF

V gene: TRBV7-8
J gene: TRBJ1-1
D gene: .
clone size: .
CDR3 DNA: TGTGCCAGCAGCTTCAGAGAGGCGAACACTGAAGCTTTCTTT
CDR3 protein: CASSFREANTEAFF

V gene: TRBV30
J gene: TRBJ2-2
D gene: TRBD2
clone size: .
CDR3 DNA: TGTGCCTGGAGTTTTAGCGGGAGTTTAGGCGGGGAGCTGTTTTTT
CDR3 protein: CAWSFSGSLGGELFF

V gene: TRBV20-1
J gene: TRBJ2-3
D gene: .
clone size: .
CDR3 DNA: TGCAGTGCTGCGGAGTCGGATACGCAGTATTTT
CDR3 protein: CSAAESDTQYF

V gene: TRBV5-1
J gene: TRBJ1-5
D gene: .
clone size: .
CDR3 DNA: TGCGCCAGCAGCTTGGACGGCCTCGGGAATCAGCCCCAGCATTTT
CDR3 protein: CASSLDGLGNQPQHF

V gene: TRBV19
J gene: TRBJ2-7
D gene: TRBD1
clone size: .
CDR3 DNA: TGTGCCAGTAGTCTCACAGGGGGAAGAAACCCCCACGAGCAGTACTTC
CDR3 protein: CASSLTGGRNPHEQYF

V gene: TRBV25-1
J gene: TRBJ2-6
D gene: TRBD2
clone size: .
CDR3 DNA: TGTGCCAGCAGTGTAGGACTAGGATACTCTGGGGCCAACGTCCTGACTTTC
CDR3 protein: CASSVGLGYSGANVLTF

V gene: TRBV30
J gene: TRBJ2-7
D gene: .
clone size: .
CDR3 DNA: TGTGCCTGGAGCAGGGTAAGAACCTACGAGCAGTACTTC
CDR3 protein: CAWSRVRTYEQYF

V gene: TRBV7-3
J gene: TRBJ1-1
D gene: .
clone size: .
CDR3 DNA: TGTGCCAGCAGCGCGGGACGGGCGAACACTGAAGCTTTCTTT
CDR3 protein: CASSAGRANTEAFF

V gene: TRBV7-6
J gene: TRBJ2-3
D gene: TRBD2
clone size: .
CDR3 DNA: TGTGCCAGCAGCTTAAGTTACAGACTAGCGGGGCGGCATACGCAGTATTTT
CDR3 protein: CASSLSYRLAGRHTQYF